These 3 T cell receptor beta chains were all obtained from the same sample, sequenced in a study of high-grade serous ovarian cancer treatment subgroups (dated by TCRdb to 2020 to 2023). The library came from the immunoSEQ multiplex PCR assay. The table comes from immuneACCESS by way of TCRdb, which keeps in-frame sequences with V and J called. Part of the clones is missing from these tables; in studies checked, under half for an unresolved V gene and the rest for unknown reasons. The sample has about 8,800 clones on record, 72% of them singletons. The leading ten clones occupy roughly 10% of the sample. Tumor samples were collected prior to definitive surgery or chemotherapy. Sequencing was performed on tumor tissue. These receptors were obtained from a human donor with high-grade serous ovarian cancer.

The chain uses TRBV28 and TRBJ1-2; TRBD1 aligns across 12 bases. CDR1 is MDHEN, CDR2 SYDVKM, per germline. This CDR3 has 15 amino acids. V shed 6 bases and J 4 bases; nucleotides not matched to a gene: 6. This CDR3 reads CASSSPGQGAYGYTF. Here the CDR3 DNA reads TGTGCCAGCAGCTCACCGGGACAGGGGGCCTATGGCTACACCTTC.

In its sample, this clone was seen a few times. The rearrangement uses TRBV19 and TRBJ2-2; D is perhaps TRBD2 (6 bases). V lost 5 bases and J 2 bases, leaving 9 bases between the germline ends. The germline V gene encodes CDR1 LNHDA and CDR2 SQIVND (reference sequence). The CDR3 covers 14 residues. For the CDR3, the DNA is TGTGCCAGTAGTTACGGACTAAACACCGGGGAGCTGTTTTTT. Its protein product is CASSYGLNTGELFF. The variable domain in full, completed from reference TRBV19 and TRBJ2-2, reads DGGITQSPKYLFRKEGQNVTLSCEQNLNHDAMYWYRQDPGQGLRLIYYSQIVNDFQKGDIAEGYSVSREKKESFPLTVTSAQKNPTAFYLCASSYGLNTGELFFGEGSRLTVL.

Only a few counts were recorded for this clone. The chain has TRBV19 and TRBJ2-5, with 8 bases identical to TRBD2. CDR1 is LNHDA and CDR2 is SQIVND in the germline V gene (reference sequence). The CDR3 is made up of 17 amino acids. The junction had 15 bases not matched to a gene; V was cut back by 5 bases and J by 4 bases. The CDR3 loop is CASSDQTSEGPRETQYF. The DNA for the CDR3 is TGTGCCAGTAGTGACCAGACTAGCGAGGGCCCACGAGAGACCCAGTACTTC.